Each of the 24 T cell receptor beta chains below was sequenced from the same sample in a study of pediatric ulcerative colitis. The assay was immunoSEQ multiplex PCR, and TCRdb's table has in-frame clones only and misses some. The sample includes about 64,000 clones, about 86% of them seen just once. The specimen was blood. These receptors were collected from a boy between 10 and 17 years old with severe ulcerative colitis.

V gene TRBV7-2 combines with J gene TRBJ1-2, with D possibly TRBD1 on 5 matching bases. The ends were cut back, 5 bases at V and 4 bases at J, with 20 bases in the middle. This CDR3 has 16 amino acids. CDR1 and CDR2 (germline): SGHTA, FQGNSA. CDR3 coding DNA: TGTGCCAGCAGCACGAGGGGAGGGCCCCTACTCTATGGCTACACCTTC. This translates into CASSTRGGPLLYGYTF.

Written as DNA, the CDR3 is TGTGCCACGCAGGGGAGCGGGTACGAGCAGTACTTC. This gives the protein CATQGSGYEQYF. This chain connects TRBV11-3 to TRBJ2-7, with D perhaps TRBD1 or TRBD2 (6 bases each). The CDR3 spans 12 residues. V gave up 10 bases and J gave up 4 bases, with 14 bases separating them. Germline loops: CDR1 SGHNT, CDR2 YENEEA.

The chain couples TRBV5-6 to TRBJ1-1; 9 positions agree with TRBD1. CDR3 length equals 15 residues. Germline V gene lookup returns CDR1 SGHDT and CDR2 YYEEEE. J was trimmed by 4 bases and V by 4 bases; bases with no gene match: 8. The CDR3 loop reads CASSEGPDRGTEAFF. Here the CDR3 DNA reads TGTGCCAGCAGCGAGGGTCCGGACAGGGGCACTGAAGCTTTCTTT.

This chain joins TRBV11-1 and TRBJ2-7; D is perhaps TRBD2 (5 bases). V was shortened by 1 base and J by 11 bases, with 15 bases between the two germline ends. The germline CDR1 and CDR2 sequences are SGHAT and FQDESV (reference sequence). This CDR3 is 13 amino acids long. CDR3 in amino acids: CASSLGNGLRKYF. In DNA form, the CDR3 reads TGTGCCAGCAGCTTAGGTAATGGACTCCGAAAGTACTTC.

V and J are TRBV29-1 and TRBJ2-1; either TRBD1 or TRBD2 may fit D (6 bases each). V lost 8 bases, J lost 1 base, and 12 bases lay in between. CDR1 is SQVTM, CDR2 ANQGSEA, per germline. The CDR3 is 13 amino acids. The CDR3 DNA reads TGCAGCTCCGGAGGGGGATCCTACAATGAGCAGTTCTTC. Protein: CSSGGGSYNEQFF.

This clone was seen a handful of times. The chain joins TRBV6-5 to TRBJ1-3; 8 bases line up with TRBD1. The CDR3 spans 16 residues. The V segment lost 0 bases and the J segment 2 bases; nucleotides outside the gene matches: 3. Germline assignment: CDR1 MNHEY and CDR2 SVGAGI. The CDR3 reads CASSYSGRGPGNTIYF. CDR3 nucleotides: TGTGCCAGCAGTTACTCTGGCAGGGGGCCTGGAAACACCATATATTTT.

The CDR3 protein is CASRADPNTGELFF. DNA of the CDR3: TGTGCCAGCAGAGCGGATCCGAACACCGGGGAGCTGTTTTTT. The chain is built from TRBV7-3 and TRBJ2-2, with a weak D call TRBD2 (5 bases). The germline V gene has CDR1 SGHTA and CDR2 FQGTGA. The V end lost 6 bases, the J end lost 0 bases, and 8 bases lay between the germline ends. The CDR3 loop spans 14 amino acids.

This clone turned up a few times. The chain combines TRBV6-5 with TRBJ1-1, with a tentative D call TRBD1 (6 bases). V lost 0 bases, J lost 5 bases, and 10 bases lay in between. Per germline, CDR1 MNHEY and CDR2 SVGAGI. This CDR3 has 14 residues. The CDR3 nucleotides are TGTGCCAGCAGTTACTCAGCCCAGGGGACTGAAGCTTTCTTT. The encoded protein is CASSYSAQGTEAFF.

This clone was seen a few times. The CDR3 is CASSPGTVPYEQYF. Written as DNA, the CDR3 is TGTGCCAGCAGCCCCGGGACAGTCCCCTACGAGCAGTACTTC. The chain links TRBV11-2 to TRBJ2-7; TRBD1 matches at 7 bases. CDR1 and CDR2 (germline): SGHAT, FQNNGV. CDR3 length: 14 residues. V shed 5 bases, J shed 2 bases, and the junction held 6 bases outside the gene matches.

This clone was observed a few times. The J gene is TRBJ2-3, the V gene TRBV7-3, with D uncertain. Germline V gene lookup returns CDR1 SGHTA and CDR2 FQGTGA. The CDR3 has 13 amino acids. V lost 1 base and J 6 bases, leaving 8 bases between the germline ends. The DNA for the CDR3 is TGTGCCAGCAGCTTAATGCTCGGCGATACGCAGTATTTT. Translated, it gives CASSLMLGDTQYF.

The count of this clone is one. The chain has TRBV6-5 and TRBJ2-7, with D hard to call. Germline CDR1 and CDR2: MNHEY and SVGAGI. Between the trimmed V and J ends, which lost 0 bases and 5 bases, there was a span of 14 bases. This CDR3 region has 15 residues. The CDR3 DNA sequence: TGTGCCAGCAGTTACTCGATTCGTTCAGACAACGAGCAGTACTTC. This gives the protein CASSYSIRSDNEQYF.

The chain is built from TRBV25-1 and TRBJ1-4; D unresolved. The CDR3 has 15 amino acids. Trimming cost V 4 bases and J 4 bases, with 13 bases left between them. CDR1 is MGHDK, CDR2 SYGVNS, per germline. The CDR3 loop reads CASSGTMRGNEKLFF. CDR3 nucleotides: TGTGCCAGCAGTGGTACCATGCGGGGTAATGAAAAACTGTTTTTT.

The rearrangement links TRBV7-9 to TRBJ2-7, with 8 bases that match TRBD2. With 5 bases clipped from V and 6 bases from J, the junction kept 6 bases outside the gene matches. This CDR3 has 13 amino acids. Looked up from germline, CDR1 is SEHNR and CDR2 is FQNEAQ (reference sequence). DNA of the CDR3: TGTGCCAGCAGCCACGGGGGGGCCTCCGAGCAGTACTTC. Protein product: CASSHGGASEQYF.

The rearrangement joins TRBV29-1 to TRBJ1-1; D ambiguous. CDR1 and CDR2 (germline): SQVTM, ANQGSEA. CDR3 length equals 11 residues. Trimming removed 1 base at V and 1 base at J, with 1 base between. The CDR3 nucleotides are TGCAGCGTTGAAGGGAACACTGAAGCTTTCTTT. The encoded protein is CSVEGNTEAFF. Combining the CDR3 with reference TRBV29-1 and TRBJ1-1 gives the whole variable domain SAVISQKPSRDICQRGTSLTIQCQVDSQVTMMFWYRQQPGQSLTLIATANQGSEATYESGFVIDKFPISRPNLTFSTLTVSNMSPEDSSIYLCSVEGNTEAFFGQGTRLTVV.

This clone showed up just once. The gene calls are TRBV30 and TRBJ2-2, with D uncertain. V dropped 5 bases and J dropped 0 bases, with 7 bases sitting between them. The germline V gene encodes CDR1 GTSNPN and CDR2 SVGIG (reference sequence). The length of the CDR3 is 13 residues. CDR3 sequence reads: CAWGPSNTGELFF. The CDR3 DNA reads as TGTGCCTGGGGGCCTTCGAACACCGGGGAGCTGTTTTTT.

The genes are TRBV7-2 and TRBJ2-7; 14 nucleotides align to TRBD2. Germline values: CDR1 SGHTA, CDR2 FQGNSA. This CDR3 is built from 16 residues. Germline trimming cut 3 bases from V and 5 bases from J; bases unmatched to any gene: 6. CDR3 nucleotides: TGTGCCAGCAGCTTGACGGGACTAGCGGGAGAAGACGAGCAGTACTTC. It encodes CASSLTGLAGEDEQYF.

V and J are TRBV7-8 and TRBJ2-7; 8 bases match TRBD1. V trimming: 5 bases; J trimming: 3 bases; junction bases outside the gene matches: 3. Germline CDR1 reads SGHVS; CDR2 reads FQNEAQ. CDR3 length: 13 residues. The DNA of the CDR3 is TGTGCCAGCAGCAGGACAGGGCTCTACGAGCAGTACTTC. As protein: CASSRTGLYEQYF.

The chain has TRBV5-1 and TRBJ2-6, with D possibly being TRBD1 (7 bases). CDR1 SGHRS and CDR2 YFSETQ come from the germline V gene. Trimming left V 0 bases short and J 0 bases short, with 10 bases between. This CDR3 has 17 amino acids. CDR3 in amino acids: CASSLGQGLSGANVLTF. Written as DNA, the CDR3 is TGCGCCAGCAGCTTGGGACAGGGACTCTCTGGGGCCAACGTCCTGACTTTC.

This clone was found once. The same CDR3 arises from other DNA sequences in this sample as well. The CDR3 sequence is CASSFSGSSYNEQFF. CDR3 nucleotides: TGTGCCAGCAGCTTTAGCGGGAGCTCCTACAATGAGCAGTTCTTC. The chain recombines TRBV11-3 with TRBJ2-1, with 9 positions matching TRBD2. Losses at the gene ends were 3 bases for V and 0 bases for J; bases not matched to a gene: 0. The length of the CDR3 is 15 residues. Germline lookup yields CDR1 SGHNT and CDR2 YENEEA.

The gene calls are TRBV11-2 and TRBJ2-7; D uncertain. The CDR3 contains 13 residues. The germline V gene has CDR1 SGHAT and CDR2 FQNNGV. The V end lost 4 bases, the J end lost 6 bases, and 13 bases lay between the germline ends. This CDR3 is CASSSVSSAEQYF. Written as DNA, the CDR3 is TGTGCCAGCAGCTCAGTCTCCTCGGCCGAGCAGTACTTC.

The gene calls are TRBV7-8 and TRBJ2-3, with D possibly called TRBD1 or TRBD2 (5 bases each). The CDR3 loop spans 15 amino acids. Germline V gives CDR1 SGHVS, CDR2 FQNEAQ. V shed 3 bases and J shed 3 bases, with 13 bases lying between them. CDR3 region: CASSFSGRDTDTQYF. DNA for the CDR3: TGTGCCAGCAGCTTTTCAGGGAGAGATACAGATACGCAGTATTTT.

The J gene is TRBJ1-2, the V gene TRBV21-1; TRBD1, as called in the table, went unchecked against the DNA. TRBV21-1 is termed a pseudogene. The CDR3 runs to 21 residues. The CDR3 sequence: CASSKVRTTWTGENSSLGYTF. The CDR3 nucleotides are TGTGCCAGCAGCAAAGTCCGTACAACTTGGACAGGGGAAAACTCCTCGTTGGGCTACACCTTC.

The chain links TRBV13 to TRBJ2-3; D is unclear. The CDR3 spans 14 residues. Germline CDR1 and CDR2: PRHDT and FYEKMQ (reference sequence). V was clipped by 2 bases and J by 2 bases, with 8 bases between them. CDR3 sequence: CASSLLTNTDTQYF. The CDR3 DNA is TGTGCCAGCAGCTTATTAACCAACACAGATACGCAGTATTTT.

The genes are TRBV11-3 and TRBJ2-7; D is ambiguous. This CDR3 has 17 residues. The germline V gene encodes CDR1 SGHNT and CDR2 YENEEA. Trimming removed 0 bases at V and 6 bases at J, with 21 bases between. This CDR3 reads CASSLDLSSIPTLEQYF. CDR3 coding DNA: TGTGCCAGCAGCTTAGATCTTAGCAGTATCCCAACCCTCGAGCAGTACTTC.